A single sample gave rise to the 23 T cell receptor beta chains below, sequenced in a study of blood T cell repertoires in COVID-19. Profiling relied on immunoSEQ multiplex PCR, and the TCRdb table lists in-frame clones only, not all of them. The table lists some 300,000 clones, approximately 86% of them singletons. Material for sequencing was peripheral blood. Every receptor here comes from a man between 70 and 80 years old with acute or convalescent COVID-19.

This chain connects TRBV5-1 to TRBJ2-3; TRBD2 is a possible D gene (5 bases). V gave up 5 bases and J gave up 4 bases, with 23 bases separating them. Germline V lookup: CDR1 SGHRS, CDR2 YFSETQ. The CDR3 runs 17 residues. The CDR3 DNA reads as TGCGCCAGCAGGCTTCGGGGAGCCTCGGTATCTGCAGATACGCAGTATTTT. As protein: CASRLRGASVSADTQYF.

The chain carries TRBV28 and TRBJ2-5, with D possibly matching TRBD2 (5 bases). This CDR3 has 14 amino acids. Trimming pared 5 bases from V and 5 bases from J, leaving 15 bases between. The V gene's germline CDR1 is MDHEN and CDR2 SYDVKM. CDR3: CASSIPGMGETQYF. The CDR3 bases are TGTGCCAGCAGTATACCGGGGATGGGGGAGACCCAGTACTTC.

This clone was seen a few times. The CDR3: CASSMAENQPQHF. As DNA, the CDR3 is TGTGCCAGTAGTATGGCAGAAAATCAGCCCCAGCATTTT. The chain carries TRBV19 and TRBJ1-5, with D unclear. Germline V lookup: CDR1 LNHDA, CDR2 SQIVND (reference sequence). The CDR3 runs 13 residues. Between the trimmed V and J ends, which lost 3 bases and 4 bases, there was a span of 7 bases.

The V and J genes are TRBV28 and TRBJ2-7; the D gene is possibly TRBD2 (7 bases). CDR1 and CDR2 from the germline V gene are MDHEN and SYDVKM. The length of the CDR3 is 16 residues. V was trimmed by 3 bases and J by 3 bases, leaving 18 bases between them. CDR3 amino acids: CASSFVGGGGIYEQYF. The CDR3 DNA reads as TGTGCCAGCAGTTTCGTTGGAGGGGGGGGGATCTACGAGCAGTACTTC. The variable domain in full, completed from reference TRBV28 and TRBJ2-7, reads DVKVTQSSRYLVKRTGEKVFLECVQDMDHENMFWYRQDPGLGLRLIYFSYDVKMKEKGDIPEGYSVSREKKERFSLILESASTNQTSMYLCASSFVGGGGIYEQYFGPGTRLTVT.

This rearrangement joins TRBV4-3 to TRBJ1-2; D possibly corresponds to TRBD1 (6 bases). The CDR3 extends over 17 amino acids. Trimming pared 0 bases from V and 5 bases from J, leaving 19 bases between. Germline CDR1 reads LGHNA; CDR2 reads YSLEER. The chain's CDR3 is CASSQEGNRALWYGYTF. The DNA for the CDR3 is TGCGCCAGCAGCCAAGAAGGGAACAGGGCCCTTTGGTATGGCTACACCTTC.

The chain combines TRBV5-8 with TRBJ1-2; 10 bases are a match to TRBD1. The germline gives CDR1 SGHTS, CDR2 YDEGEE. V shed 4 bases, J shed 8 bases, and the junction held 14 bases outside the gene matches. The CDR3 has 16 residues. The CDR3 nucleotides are TGTGCCAGCAGCCTCCGACAGGGGGCGGTTCTTGAGGGCTACACCTTC. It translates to CASSLRQGAVLEGYTF.

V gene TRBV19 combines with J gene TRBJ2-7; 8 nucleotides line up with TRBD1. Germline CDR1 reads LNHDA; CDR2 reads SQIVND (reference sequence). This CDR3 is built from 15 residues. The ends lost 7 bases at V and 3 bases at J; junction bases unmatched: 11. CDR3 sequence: CASTQTGTGNYEQYF. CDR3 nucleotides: TGTGCCAGTACCCAAACCGGGACAGGAAACTACGAGCAGTACTTC.

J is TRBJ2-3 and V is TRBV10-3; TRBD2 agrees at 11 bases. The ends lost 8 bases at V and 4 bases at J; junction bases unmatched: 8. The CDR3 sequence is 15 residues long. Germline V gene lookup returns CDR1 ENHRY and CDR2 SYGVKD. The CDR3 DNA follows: TGTGCCATCGACCCTAGCGGGAGGTCTTCAGATACGCAGTATTTT. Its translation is CAIDPSGRSSDTQYF.

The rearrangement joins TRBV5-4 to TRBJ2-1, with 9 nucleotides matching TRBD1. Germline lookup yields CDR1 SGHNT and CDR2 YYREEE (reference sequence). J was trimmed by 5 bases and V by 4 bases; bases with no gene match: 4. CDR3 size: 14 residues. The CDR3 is CASSPGTGNNEQFF. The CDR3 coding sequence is TGTGCCAGCAGCCCAGGGACAGGGAACAATGAGCAGTTCTTC.

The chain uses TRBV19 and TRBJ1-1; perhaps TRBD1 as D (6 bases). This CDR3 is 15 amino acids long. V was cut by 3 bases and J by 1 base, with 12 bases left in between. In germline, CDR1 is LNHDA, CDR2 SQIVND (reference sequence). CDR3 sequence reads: CASSMGGTSNTEAFF. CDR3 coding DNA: TGTGCCAGTAGTATGGGAGGGACATCGAACACTGAAGCTTTCTTT.

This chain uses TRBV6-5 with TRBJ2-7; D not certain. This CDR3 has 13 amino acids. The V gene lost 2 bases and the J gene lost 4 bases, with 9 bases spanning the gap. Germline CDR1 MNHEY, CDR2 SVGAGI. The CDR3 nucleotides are TGTGCCAGCAGTTACAACGTAGAGTACGAGCAGTACTTC. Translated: CASSYNVEYEQYF.

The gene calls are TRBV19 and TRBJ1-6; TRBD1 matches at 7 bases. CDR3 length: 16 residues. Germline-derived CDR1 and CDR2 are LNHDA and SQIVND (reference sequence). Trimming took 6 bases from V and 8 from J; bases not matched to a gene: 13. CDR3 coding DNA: TGTGCCAGTAGCCCCACCAACGACAGGGTGTATTCACCCCTCCACTTT. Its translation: CASSPTNDRVYSPLHF.

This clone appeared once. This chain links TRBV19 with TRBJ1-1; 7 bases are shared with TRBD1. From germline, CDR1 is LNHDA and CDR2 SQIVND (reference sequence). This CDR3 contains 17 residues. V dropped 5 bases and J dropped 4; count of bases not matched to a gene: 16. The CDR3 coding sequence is TGTGCCAGTAGTCCCCCCGGGACAGCTTTCGGGGGCACTGAAGCTTTCTTT. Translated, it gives CASSPPGTAFGGTEAFF. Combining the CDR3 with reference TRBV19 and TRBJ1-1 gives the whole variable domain DGGITQSPKYLFRKEGQNVTLSCEQNLNHDAMYWYRQDPGQGLRLIYYSQIVNDFQKGDIAEGYSVSREKKESFPLTVTSAQKNPTAFYLCASSPPGTAFGGTEAFFGQGTRLTVV.

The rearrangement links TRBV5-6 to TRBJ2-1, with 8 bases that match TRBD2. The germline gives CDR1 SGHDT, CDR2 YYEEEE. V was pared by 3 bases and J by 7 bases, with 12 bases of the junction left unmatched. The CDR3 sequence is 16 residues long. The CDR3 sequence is CASSSTAGTRGNEQFF. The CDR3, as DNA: TGTGCCAGCAGCTCAACGGCCGGGACTAGAGGGAATGAGCAGTTCTTC.

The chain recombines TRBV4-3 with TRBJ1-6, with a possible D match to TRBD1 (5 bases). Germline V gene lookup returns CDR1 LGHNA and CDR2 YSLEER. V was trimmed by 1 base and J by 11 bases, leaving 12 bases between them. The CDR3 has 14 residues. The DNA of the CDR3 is TGCGCCAGCAGCCAAGTGATTGGGGCGACACCCCTCCACTTT. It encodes CASSQVIGATPLHF.

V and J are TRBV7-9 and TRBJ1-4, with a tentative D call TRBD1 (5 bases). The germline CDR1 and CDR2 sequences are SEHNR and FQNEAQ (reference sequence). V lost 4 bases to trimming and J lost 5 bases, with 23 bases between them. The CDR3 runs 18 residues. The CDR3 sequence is CASSSNHYRQRRNEKLFF. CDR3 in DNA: TGTGCCAGCAGCTCAAACCATTACCGACAGAGACGAAATGAAAAACTGTTTTTT.

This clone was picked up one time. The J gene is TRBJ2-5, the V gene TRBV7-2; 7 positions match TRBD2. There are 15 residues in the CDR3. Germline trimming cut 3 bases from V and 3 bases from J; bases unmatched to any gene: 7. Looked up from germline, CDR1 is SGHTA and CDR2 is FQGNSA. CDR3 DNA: TGTGCCAGCAGCTTCGGTCCCCTAGCGGAAGAGACCCAGTACTTC. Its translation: CASSFGPLAEETQYF.

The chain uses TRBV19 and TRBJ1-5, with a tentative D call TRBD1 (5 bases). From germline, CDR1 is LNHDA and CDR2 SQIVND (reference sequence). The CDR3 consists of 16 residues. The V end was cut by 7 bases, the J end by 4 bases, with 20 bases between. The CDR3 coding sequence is TGTGCCAGTACCGCGCGGGGGAAGGGCCAAAATCAGCCCCAGCATTTT. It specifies CASTARGKGQNQPQHF.

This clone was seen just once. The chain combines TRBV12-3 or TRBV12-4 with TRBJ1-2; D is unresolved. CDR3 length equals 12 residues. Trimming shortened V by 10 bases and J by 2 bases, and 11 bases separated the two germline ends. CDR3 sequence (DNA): TGTGCCACTGGAGCAGCCAACTATGGCTACACCTTC. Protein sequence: CATGAANYGYTF.

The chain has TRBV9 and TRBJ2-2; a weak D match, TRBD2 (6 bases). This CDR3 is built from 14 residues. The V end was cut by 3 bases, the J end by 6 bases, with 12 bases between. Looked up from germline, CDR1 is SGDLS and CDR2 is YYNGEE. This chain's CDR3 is CASSGGTPAGELFF. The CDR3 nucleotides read TGTGCCAGCAGCGGCGGGACTCCTGCCGGGGAGCTGTTTTTT.

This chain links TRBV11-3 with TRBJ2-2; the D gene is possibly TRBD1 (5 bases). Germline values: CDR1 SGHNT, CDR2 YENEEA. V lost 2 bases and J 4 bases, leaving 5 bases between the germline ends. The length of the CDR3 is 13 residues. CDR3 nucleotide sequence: TGTGCCAGCAGCTTAAGGGGCACCGGGGAGCTGTTTTTT. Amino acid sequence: CASSLRGTGELFF.

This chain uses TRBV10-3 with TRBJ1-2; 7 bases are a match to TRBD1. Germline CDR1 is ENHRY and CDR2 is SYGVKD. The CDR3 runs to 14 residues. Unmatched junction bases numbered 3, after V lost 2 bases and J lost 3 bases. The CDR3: CAISETGEYYGYTF. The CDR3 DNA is TGTGCCATCAGTGAGACAGGGGAGTACTATGGCTACACCTTC.

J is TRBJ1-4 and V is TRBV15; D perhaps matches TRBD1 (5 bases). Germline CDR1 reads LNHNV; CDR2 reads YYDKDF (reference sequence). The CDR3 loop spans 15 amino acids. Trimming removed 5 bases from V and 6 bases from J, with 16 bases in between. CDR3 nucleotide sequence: TGTGCCACCAGCGTTTACCCGGGGGGTTATGAAAAACTGTTTTTT. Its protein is CATSVYPGGYEKLFF.